These 25 T cell receptor delta chains originate from one sample sequenced in a study of gamma-delta chains in newborns, infants, children. TCRdb re-called clones from the reads via CATT. The sample lists roughly 14,000 delta-chain clones, around 7% occurring once. The sample taken for sequencing was blood. The source is a child who was a newborn, infant or young child, either healthy, febrile or measles-vaccinated (not recorded which).

The rearrangement uses TRDV2 and TRDJ3, with TRDD3 matching 9 bases. CDR3 length: 18 residues. CDR1 GEAIGNYY and CDR2 EKD come from the germline V gene. With 3 bases clipped from V and 0 bases from J, the junction kept 5 bases outside the gene matches. CDR3 amino acids: CACDYWGNDSWDTRQMFF. The CDR3 nucleotides are TGTGCCTGTGACTACTGGGGGAACGACTCCTGGGACACCCGACAGATGTTTTTC.

A few counts support this clone. The chain joins TRDV2 to TRDJ3; 8 bases are shared with TRDD3. V shed 2 bases, J shed 1 base, and the junction held 9 bases outside the gene matches. The length of the CDR3 is 19 residues. Germline CDR1 reads GEAIGNYY; CDR2 reads EKD. The CDR3 loop is CACDKVLGGTSWDTRQMFF. CDR3 sequence (DNA): TGTGCCTGTGACAAAGTACTGGGGGGCACGTCCTGGGACACCCGACAGATGTTTTTC.

As to this clone: At one end the junction does not follow the germline gene, possibly because of a read error. Other DNA sequences in the sample encode the same CDR3. The chain is built from TRDV2 and TRDJ3; 8 nucleotides agree with TRDD3. The CDR3 contains 20 residues. Germline V gene lookup returns CDR1 GEAIGNYY and CDR2 EKD. Here the CDR3 reads CACDLVLGAPSSWDTRQMFF. The DNA for the CDR3 is TGTGCCTGTGACCTGGTACTGGGGGCCCCTTCGTCCTGGGACACCCGCCAGATGTTTTTC.

This clone was observed a few times. The same CDR3 can be traced to other DNA sequences in this sample. The chain carries TRDV2 and TRDJ3; TRDD3 matches 12 bases. The CDR3 totals 18 residues. CDR1 and CDR2 (germline): GEAIGNYY, EKD. Trimming removed 5 bases from V and 0 bases from J; junction bases left unmatched: 4. The CDR3 region is CACVLLGDTSWDTRQMFF. The CDR3 coding sequence is TGTGCCTGTGTCCTACTGGGGGATACCTCCTGGGACACCCGACAGATGTTTTTC.

Remarks on this clone: In the same sample, other DNA sequences code for this CDR3. J is TRDJ3 and V is TRDV2, with TRDD3 matching over 13 bases. J lost 0 bases, V lost 3 bases, and 10 bases had no gene match. This CDR3 spans 21 amino acids. CDR1 and CDR2 (germline): GEAIGNYY, EKD. DNA for the CDR3: TGTGCCTGTGACCCCCTACTGGGGGATACGCGGAGCTCCTGGGACACCCGACAGATGTTTTTC. It encodes CACDPLLGDTRSSWDTRQMFF.

This clone was detected a few times. This rearrangement joins TRDV3 to TRDJ2; TRDD3 matches 10 bases. J lost 0 bases, V lost 3 bases, and 22 bases had no gene match. The CDR3 has 21 residues. The germline CDR1 and CDR2 sequences are TVYSNPD and GDNSRS (reference sequence). The CDR3 DNA follows: TGTGCCTTCTCCCTCGTACTGGGGGATTCTCCCACCACCGCTTTGACAGCACAACTCTTCTTT. This translates into CAFSLVLGDSPTTALTAQLFF.

This clone was seen more than once but under ten times. The genes are TRDV2 and TRDJ3; 9 nucleotides agree with TRDD3. The CDR3 totals 20 residues. Germline CDR1 is GEAIGNYY and CDR2 is EKD. V lost 0 bases, J lost 2 bases, and 10 bases stayed unmatched. DNA for the CDR3: TGTGCCTGTGACACCGTATGGGGATACGCGATGCCCTGGGACACCCGACAGATGTTTTTC. Translated, it gives CACDTVWGYAMPWDTRQMFF.

The sample holds a few counts of this clone. This sequence may be a read error, since a much larger clone differs from it by one base. Additional DNA sequences in this sample encode the identical CDR3. The chain recombines TRDV2 with TRDJ2; 10 nucleotides align to TRDD3. The CDR3 is made up of 16 amino acids. The germline V gene has CDR1 GEAIGNYY and CDR2 EKD. CDR3 bases: TGTGCTTGTGACGTACTGGGGGATGGTTTGACAGCACAACTCTTCTTT. This gives the protein CACDVLGDGLTAQLFF.

In its sample, this clone ranks as medium-sized. This may be a read error, as it is one base from a much larger clone. Other DNA sequences in the sample encode the same CDR3. CDR3: CACDYWGSSWDTRQMFF. Written as DNA, the CDR3 is TGTGCCTGTGATTACTGGGGGAGCTCCTGGGACACCCGACAGATGTTTTTC. The chain uses TRDV2 and TRDJ3; TRDD3 agrees at 9 bases. This CDR3 spans 17 amino acids. V shed 4 bases, J shed 0 bases, and the junction held 3 bases outside the gene matches. Germline CDR1 is GEAIGNYY and CDR2 is EKD.

This clone ranks as medium-sized. One base away lies a much larger clone, so this may be a sequencing read error. Additional DNA sequences in this sample encode the identical CDR3. The chain is built from TRDV2 and TRDJ3; 12 nucleotides align to TRDD3. V lost 2 bases, J lost 4 bases, and 2 bases stayed unmatched. Germline V gene lookup returns CDR1 GEAIGNYY and CDR2 EKD. This CDR3 is built from 17 residues. The CDR3 DNA is TGTGCCTGTGACATACTGGGGGATACTTGGGACACCCGACAGATGTTTTTC. It encodes CACDILGDTWDTRQMFF.

This clone appeared a few times. The protein given by TCRdb reflects a much larger clone and differs at residue 9 from this DNA's translation, likely from a read error; the protein shown is the DNA's translation. V gene TRDV2 combines with J gene TRDJ3; 7 bases line up with TRDD3. This CDR3 has 17 amino acids. CDR1 and CDR2 (germline): GEAIGNYY, EKD. The V and J ends lost 0 bases and 3 bases, in that order; junction bases with no gene match: 4. This chain's CDR3 is CACDTVGGHWDTRQMFF. CDR3 coding DNA: TGTGCCTGTGACACCGTTGGGGGACACTGGGACACCCGACAGATGTTTTTC.

The sample holds a few counts of this clone. The genes are TRDV1 and TRDJ1; 7 bases are shared with TRDD3. This CDR3 contains 16 residues. CDR1 is TSWWSYY and CDR2 is QGS in the germline V gene. With V trimmed by 3 bases and J by 0 bases, 7 bases remained unmatched. The CDR3 loop is CALGDLFLGDTDKLIF. Written as DNA, the CDR3 is TGTGCTCTTGGGGACCTGTTCCTGGGGGACACCGATAAACTCATCTTT.

The gene calls are TRDV3 and TRDJ1; 7 bases map to TRDD3. The CDR3 has 14 amino acids. Per germline, CDR1 TVYSNPD and CDR2 GDNSRS (reference sequence). With 2 bases clipped from V and 3 bases from J, the junction kept 9 bases outside the gene matches. CDR3 DNA: TGTGCCTTTTCCGGGGGATGGTTAGCCGATAAACTCATCTTT. Its translation: CAFSGGWLADKLIF.

In the case of this clone: Relative to the germline gene, one junction end is altered; a read error may explain this. This specimen includes other DNA sequences encoding the same CDR3. The chain recombines TRDV2 with TRDJ3; 9 bases are a match to TRDD3. In germline, CDR1 is GEAIGNYY, CDR2 EKD. The length of the CDR3 is 20 residues. The CDR3 loop is CACDTVTGGLSSWDTRQMFF. The CDR3, as DNA: TGTGCCTGTGACACCGTCACTGGGGGACTAAGCTCATGGGACACCCGCCAGATGTTTTTC.

V and J are TRDV2 and TRDJ3, with D tentatively TRDD3 (6 bases). The V end was cut by 1 base, the J end by 2 bases, with 20 bases between. The CDR3 length is 20 residues. Germline CDR1 and CDR2: GEAIGNYY and EKD. This chain's CDR3 is CACDTVGGLLRTWDTRQMFF. Written as DNA, the CDR3 is TGTGCCTGTGACACGGTGGGGGGCCTTCTAAGGACCTGGGACACCCGACAGATGTTTTTC.

The sample holds many counts of this clone. V gene TRDV2 combines with J gene TRDJ2, with 11 bases fitting TRDD3. Germline CDR1 GEAIGNYY, CDR2 EKD. The ends lost 2 bases at V and 7 bases at J; junction bases unmatched: 5. The CDR3 is 15 amino acids. CDR3 loop: CACDILGDKKAQLFF. The CDR3 coding sequence is TGTGCCTGTGACATACTGGGGGATAAAAAAGCACAACTCTTCTTT.

J is TRDJ1 and V is TRAV29/DV5, with D possibly being TRDD3 (6 bases). V was trimmed by 1 base and J by 0 bases, leaving 25 bases between them. CDR1 is NSMFDY, CDR2 ISSIKDK, per germline. There are 19 residues in the CDR3. The CDR3 DNA follows: TGTGCAGCAAGCTCCATCTACCTGGGGACGCGATTGTACACCGATAAACTCATCTTT. As protein: CAASSIYLGTRLYTDKLIF.

This clone is medium-sized. Other DNA sequences of this sample code for an identical CDR3. The gene calls are TRDV2 and TRDJ1; tentatively, D is TRDD3 (5 bases). Deletions cut 3 bases from V and 1 base from J, with 8 bases between. This CDR3 comprises 13 residues. CDR1 and CDR2 from the germline V gene are GEAIGNYY and EKD. The CDR3 nucleotides read TGTGCCTGTGACCCCATACGCACCGATAAACTCATCTTT. It encodes CACDPIRTDKLIF.

Details on this clone: A read error may produce the germline difference seen at one junction end. The V call is TRDV2, the J call TRDJ3; 10 bases are shared with TRDD3. The CDR3 is 20 amino acids. Germline V gives CDR1 GEAIGNYY, CDR2 EKD. The chain's CDR3 is CARDTVLGDGSSWDTRQMFF. In DNA, the CDR3 is TGTGCCCGTGACACCGTACTGGGGGATGGGAGCTCCTGGGACACCCGACAGATGTTTTTT.

The V call is TRDV2, the J call TRDJ3, with D perhaps matching TRDD3 (6 bases). The V end lost 0 bases, the J end lost 4 bases, and 12 bases lay between the germline ends. The CDR3 runs to 17 residues. Germline V gene sequence: CDR1 GEAIGNYY, CDR2 EKD. This CDR3 reads CACDTVGGLWDTRQMFF. The CDR3 nucleotides read TGTGCCTGTGACACCGTTGGGGGTTTGTGGGACACCCGACAGATGTTTTTC.

Concerning this clone: A clone one base away is much larger, so this may be a read error. Different DNA sequences within this sample yield the same CDR3. CDR3 nucleotides: TGTGCCTGTGATACTGGAGGATATAAACTCATCTTT. It yields the protein CACDTGGYKLIF. This chain links TRDV2 with TRDJ1; TRDD3 is a possible D gene (5 bases). Germline V CDR1 and CDR2: GEAIGNYY, EKD. Trimming left V 4 bases short and J 6 bases short, with 11 bases between. The CDR3 has 12 amino acids.

This clone was seen a handful of times. TCRdb lists the protein of a much larger clone for this DNA, which differs at residue 6, so this is likely a read error; the protein given here is translated from the DNA itself. The rearrangement joins TRDV2 to TRDJ2; the D gene is possibly TRDD3 (5 bases). Looked up from germline, CDR1 is GEAIGNYY and CDR2 is EKD. The CDR3 has 13 residues. Trimming cost V 3 bases and J 4 bases, with 8 bases left between them. CDR3 DNA: TGTGCCTGTGACTACGGGGGGACAGCACAACTCTTCTTT. Residues: CACDYGGTAQLFF.

A note on this clone: At one of its ends the junction is not consistent with the germline gene, which may arise from a read error. The chain employs TRDV2 and TRDJ3; 8 bases match TRDD3. The CDR3 covers 19 residues. Germline V CDR1 and CDR2: GEAIGNYY, EKD. CDR3 DNA sequence: TGTGCCTGTGACACCGTACTGGGGGGCAGCTCCTGGGGCACCCGACAGATGTTTTTC. This gives the protein CACDTVLGGSSWGTRQMFF.

Of note for this clone: Other DNA sequences in the same sample also yield this CDR3. The CDR3 reads CACDTLYWGSSWDTRQMFF. The CDR3 DNA reads TGTGCCTGTGACACGTTGTACTGGGGGAGCTCCTGGGACACCCGACAGATGTTTTTC. This chain connects TRDV2 to TRDJ3; 9 bases are a match to TRDD3. This CDR3 has 19 amino acids. Losses at the gene ends were 1 base for V and 0 bases for J; bases not matched to a gene: 6. CDR1 and CDR2 (germline): GEAIGNYY, EKD.

This clone was detected many times. This likely came from a read error, as a far larger clone is one base away. This rearrangement joins TRDV2 to TRDJ2; 11 nucleotides match TRDD3. This CDR3 comprises 16 residues. Per the germline V gene, CDR1 is GEAIGNYY and CDR2 is EKD. V lost 2 bases to trimming and J lost 0 bases; unmatched junction nucleotides: 1. CDR3 nucleotide sequence: TGTGCCTGTGACAGACTGGGGGATACTTTGACAGCACAACTCTTCTTT. This gives the protein CACDRLGDTLTAQLFF.